A single sample is the source of the 31 T cell receptor beta chains below, sequenced in a study of T cells after yellow fever vaccination. TCRdb itself ran the 5' RACE reads through MiXCR, one entry per CDR3 protein. This repertoire shows about 170,000 distinct CDR3 sequences, approximately 6.2% found once; its top ten account for just under 3%. The material sequenced was CD4+ T cells sorted from PBMCs, taken on the day of the first yellow fever vaccination. All receptors derive from a young man who received the YFV17D yellow fever vaccine.

CDR3 in amino acids: CASSSGTNFYNEQFF. The CDR3 DNA is TGTGCCAGCAGTTCCGGGACTAATTTCTACAATGAGCAGTTCTTC. V and J are TRBV6-5 and TRBJ2-1, with 7 bases that match TRBD2. The ends lost 4 bases at V and 3 bases at J; junction bases unmatched: 6. CDR1 MNHEY and CDR2 SVGAGI come from the germline V gene. CDR3 length equals 15 residues.

The V call is TRBV7-2, the J call TRBJ1-5; tentative D call: TRBD1 (5 bases). CDR1 SGHTA and CDR2 FQGNSA come from the germline V gene. Trimming took off 4 bases at V and 5 bases at J, with 12 bases between the two ends. The CDR3 covers 14 residues. CDR3 bases: TGTGCCAGCAGCTCGGAGGGGTCGCATCAGCCCCAGCATTTT. This gives the protein CASSSEGSHQPQHF.

This clonotype was seen a handful of times. This rearrangement joins TRBV2 to TRBJ1-5; 7 bases line up with TRBD1. CDR1 is SNHLY and CDR2 is FYNNEI in the germline V gene. The J segment lost 7 bases and the V segment lost 6 bases, leaving 12 bases of the junction unmatched. CDR3 length equals 15 residues. The CDR3 region has the DNA TGTGCCAGCAGAGCATCGGGACAGCGGGGCCAGCCCCAGCATTTT. It yields the protein CASRASGQRGQPQHF.

This clonotype was recorded at least ten times. The J gene is TRBJ2-5, the V gene TRBV5-1; 11 bases agree with TRBD2. V lost 1 base, J lost 5 bases, and 4 bases stayed unmatched. This CDR3 has 15 residues. Germline V CDR1 and CDR2: SGHRS, YFSETQ. CDR3 protein: CASSLSLAGGETQYF. CDR3 nucleotide sequence: TGCGCCAGCAGCTTGAGCCTAGCGGGAGGTGAGACCCAGTACTTC.

This clonotype was seen at least ten times. The rearrangement joins TRBV7-3 to TRBJ2-3, with 15 positions matching TRBD2. After removal of 4 bases from V and 4 bases from J, the junction contained 3 bases not matched to a gene. Germline V gives CDR1 SGHTA, CDR2 FQGTGA. This CDR3 is built from 16 residues. The CDR3 loop reads CASSSRTSGRADTQYF. The CDR3 DNA sequence: TGTGCCAGCAGCTCCCGGACTAGCGGGAGGGCAGATACGCAGTATTTT.

This clonotype was seen at least ten times. V and J are TRBV12-3 or TRBV12-4 and TRBJ2-1, with TRBD2 matching 11 bases. CDR3 length: 15 residues. With 3 bases clipped from V and 9 bases from J, the junction kept 7 bases outside the gene matches. CDR3 protein: CASSFRLAGLGEQFF. For the CDR3, the DNA is TGTGCCAGCAGTTTCAGACTAGCGGGACTAGGTGAGCAGTTCTTC.

This clonotype has at least ten counts. The chain is built from TRBV20-1 and TRBJ2-3, with D hard to call. Trimming left V 1 base short and J 0 bases short, with 8 bases between. The CDR3 is made up of 14 amino acids. CDR1 DFQATT and CDR2 SNEGSKA come from the germline V gene (reference sequence). This chain's CDR3 is CSARGLASTDTQYF. Written as DNA, the CDR3 is TGCAGTGCTAGAGGACTTGCGAGCACAGATACGCAGTATTTT.

This clonotype turned up a few times. The chain combines TRBV11-2 with TRBJ1-5; D unclear. Germline CDR1 reads SGHAT; CDR2 reads FQNNGV. The V gene lost 1 base and the J gene lost 3 bases, with 7 bases spanning the gap. This CDR3 spans 14 amino acids. DNA for the CDR3: TGTGCCAGCAGCTTAGTCGGCAACAATCAGCCCCAGCATTTT. Its protein product is CASSLVGNNQPQHF. Full variable domain (missing parts from reference TRBV11-2 and TRBJ1-5): EAGVAQSPRYKIIEKRQSVAFWCNPISGHATLYWYQQILGQGPKLLIQFQNNGVVDDSQLPKDRFSAERLKGVDSTLKIQPAKLEDSAVYLCASSLVGNNQPQHFGDGTRLSIL.

This clonotype was detected a few times. This chain connects TRBV4-1 to TRBJ2-3; perhaps TRBD1 as D (6 bases). CDR3 length equals 17 residues. Germline CDR1 MGHRA, CDR2 YSYEKL. The germline V and J ends were trimmed by 2 bases and 1 base, with 16 bases remaining between them. The CDR3 loop is CASSQPGQLRRTDTQYF. The CDR3 nucleotides are TGCGCCAGCAGCCAACCAGGACAGCTTCGACGCACAGATACGCAGTATTTT.

There are many counts of this clonotype. The chain carries TRBV12-3 or TRBV12-4 and TRBJ2-7; 9 bases match TRBD1. This CDR3 has 15 amino acids. Germline trimming cut 6 bases from V and 5 bases from J; bases unmatched to any gene: 11. CDR3 in DNA: TGTGCCAGCAGCGCGCGGACAGGGGTTACCGACGAGCAGTACTTC. Protein sequence: CASSARTGVTDEQYF.

This chain connects TRBV30 to TRBJ2-5; 8 bases align to TRBD1. This CDR3 comprises 11 residues. V was pared by 6 bases and J by 8 bases, with 5 bases of the junction left unmatched. Per germline, CDR1 GTSNPN and CDR2 SVGIG (reference sequence). The chain's CDR3 is CACGGTGTQYF. Here the CDR3 DNA reads TGTGCCTGCGGAGGGACAGGTACCCAGTACTTC.

This clonotype was observed a handful of times. The gene calls are TRBV7-2 and TRBJ2-1; TRBD1 might be the D (5 bases). The V and J ends lost 5 bases and 8 bases respectively, with 13 bases between them. CDR1 SGHTA and CDR2 FQGNSA come from the germline V gene. This CDR3 contains 13 residues. For the CDR3, the DNA is TGTGCCAGCAGCCGCAGGGCCCGGGATGAGCAGTTCTTC. Translation: CASSRRARDEQFF. The full variable domain, rest sourced from reference TRBV7-2 and TRBJ2-1, is GAGVSQSPSNKVTEKGKDVELRCDPISGHTALYWYRQSLGQGLEFLIYFQGNSAPDKSGLPSDRFSAERTGGSVSTLTIQRTQQEDSAVYLCASSRRARDEQFFGPGTRLTVL.

This clonotype has only a few counts. The rearrangement joins TRBV5-8 to TRBJ2-3; D call uncertain. Trimming pared 1 base from V and 2 bases from J, leaving 14 bases between. CDR1 is SGHTS and CDR2 is YDEGEE in the germline V gene. The CDR3 sequence is 16 residues long. The CDR3 DNA is TGTGCCAGCAGCTTGAGGCCGGTTAGCCACACAGATACGCAGTATTTT. Translating gives CASSLRPVSHTDTQYF.

The chain recombines TRBV6-1 with TRBJ2-2; D might be TRBD2 (5 bases). The CDR3 consists of 15 residues. Trimming cost V 1 base and J 0 bases, with 6 bases left between them. Germline V gene sequence: CDR1 MNHNS, CDR2 SASEGT. The CDR3 region is CASSEELANTGELFF. The CDR3 DNA follows: TGTGCCAGCAGTGAAGAACTAGCGAACACCGGGGAGCTGTTTTTT.

The chain links TRBV5-4 to TRBJ1-1; TRBD1 agrees at 7 bases. There are 15 residues in the CDR3. CDR1 and CDR2 from the germline V gene are SGHNT and YYREEE (reference sequence). V trimming: 3 bases; J trimming: 4 bases; junction bases outside the gene matches: 9. The CDR3, as DNA: TGTGCCAGCAGCTGGGACAGCAGGCGGGGCACTGAAGCTTTCTTT. Its protein product is CASSWDSRRGTEAFF.

This clonotype came up a few times. The CDR3 bases are TGTGCCAGCAGTTACTCGACGGGTGGAGGCTACACCTTC. Encoded protein: CASSYSTGGGYTF. This chain connects TRBV6-2 or TRBV6-3 to TRBJ1-2, with D unresolved. Trimming removed 0 bases at V and 8 bases at J, with 10 bases between. The CDR3 has 13 amino acids. Germline loops: CDR1 MNHEY, CDR2 SVGEGT.

There are many counts of this clonotype. The CDR3 sequence: CASSLRQYSNQPQHF. CDR3 DNA: TGTGCCAGCAGTTTGCGACAGTATAGCAATCAGCCCCAGCATTTT. This chain connects TRBV12-3 or TRBV12-4 to TRBJ1-5, with D perhaps TRBD1 (5 bases). V was pared by 3 bases and J by 0 bases, with 9 bases between. This CDR3 region has 15 residues.

The CDR3 nucleotides are TGTGCCAGCTCACCCCCCGGGAGTAGCAATCAGCCCCAGCATTTT. Translating it yields CASSPPGSSNQPQHF. The V gene is TRBV18, the J gene TRBJ1-5; D is unresolved. V was clipped by 3 bases and J by 0 bases, with 9 bases between them. The germline V gene has CDR1 KGHSH and CDR2 LQKENI. This CDR3 comprises 15 residues.

This clonotype was recorded at least ten times. CDR3 nucleotide sequence: TGTGCCAGCAGCGCAGCAGGGGGCTCCGGTCTTAGCTACACCTTC. Its translation: CASSAAGGSGLSYTF. V usage is TRBV2 and J usage is TRBJ1-2, with 8 bases identical to TRBD1. Germline V gene data show CDR1 as SNHLY and CDR2 as FYNNEI. This CDR3 has 15 residues. With 6 bases clipped from V and 9 bases from J, the junction kept 15 bases outside the gene matches.

This clonotype has only a few counts. The genes are TRBV7-2 and TRBJ2-5; D gene ambiguous. This CDR3 is built from 14 residues. Germline loops: CDR1 SGHTA, CDR2 FQGNSA. V was shortened by 0 bases and J by 2 bases, with 7 bases between the two germline ends. The CDR3 region is CASSLARHQETQYF. CDR3 DNA sequence: TGTGCCAGCAGCTTAGCGAGGCATCAAGAGACCCAGTACTTC.

This clonotype was observed a handful of times. The chain uses TRBV20-1 and TRBJ1-6, with 8 nucleotides matching TRBD1. Germline loops: CDR1 DFQATT, CDR2 SNEGSKA (reference sequence). Trimming at V came to 3 bases and at J to 8 bases, leaving 9 bases not matched to a gene. The CDR3 has 15 amino acids. In nucleotides, the CDR3 is TGCAGTGCTAGGGAAAGCGACAGGGGATATTCACCCCTCCACTTT. As protein: CSARESDRGYSPLHF.

The chain employs TRBV2 and TRBJ2-7, with 15 bases identical to TRBD2. The J segment lost 6 bases and the V segment lost 8 bases, leaving 8 bases of the junction unmatched. CDR1 and CDR2 (germline): SNHLY, FYNNEI. This CDR3 contains 15 residues. In DNA, the CDR3 is TGTGCCAGCGTTGGACTAGCGGGGGGGCTTATCGAGCAGTACTTC. It is translated as CASVGLAGGLIEQYF.

Of note for this clonotype: The missing conserved phenylalanine or tryptophan at the end of this CDR3 makes a read error likely. CDR3 sequence: CASSSRTGTFQPQHV. The DNA for the CDR3 is TGTGCCAGCAGTTCTCGGACAGGGACGTTTCAGCCCCAGCATGTT. The genes are TRBV12-3 or TRBV12-4 and TRBJ1-5; 8 nucleotides align to TRBD1. The length of the CDR3 is 15 residues. V lost 4 bases, J lost 6 bases, and 8 bases stayed unmatched.

V gene TRBV12-3 or TRBV12-4 combines with J gene TRBJ2-3, with D possibly TRBD1 on 6 matching bases. Between the trimmed V and J ends, which lost 5 bases and 9 bases, there was a span of 12 bases. This CDR3 is built from 12 residues. DNA for the CDR3: TGTGCCAGCAGTCCGCCCAGGGGAACGCAGTATTTT. This codes for CASSPPRGTQYF.

This clonotype came up many times. CDR3 bases: TGCGCCAGCCATGTATCAATTGGGGGGGAACCCTGGCGGGACTATGGCTACACCTTC. Its protein is CASHVSIGGEPWRDYGYTF. The chain joins TRBV4-3 to TRBJ1-2; TRBD1 might be the D (5 bases). The V gene's germline CDR1 is LGHNA and CDR2 YSLEER. V lost 8 bases to trimming and J lost 3 bases, with 31 bases between them. The CDR3 runs 19 residues.

The rearrangement links TRBV12-3 or TRBV12-4 to TRBJ2-3; 10 bases fit TRBD2. After removal of 7 bases from V and 4 bases from J, the junction contained 5 bases not matched to a gene. This CDR3 spans 14 amino acids. The CDR3 DNA follows: TGTGCCAGCAATCCGGGACTAGCGTCAGATACGCAGTATTTT. The encoded protein is CASNPGLASDTQYF.

This clonotype was seen a single time. The chain joins TRBV6-2 or TRBV6-3 to TRBJ2-7, with D uncertain. The CDR3 has 15 amino acids. The germline gives CDR1 MNHEY, CDR2 SVGEGT. The CDR3 DNA reads as TGTGCCGGCAGATCCCGAGGAGACTCCTCCTACGAGCAGTACGTC. The encoded protein is CAGRSRGDSSYEQYV.

This clonotype has at least ten counts. The V and J genes are TRBV20-1 and TRBJ2-4; D gene unclear. Germline V gives CDR1 DFQATT, CDR2 SNEGSKA (reference sequence). There are 13 residues in the CDR3. V dropped 4 bases and J dropped 0 bases, with 7 bases sitting between them. CDR3 region: CSATALAKNIQYF. The CDR3 region has the DNA TGCAGTGCTACGGCGCTAGCCAAAAACATTCAGTACTTC.

This clonotype was counted many times. This chain connects TRBV5-1 to TRBJ2-3; the D is unclear. The CDR3 is made up of 12 amino acids. CDR1 and CDR2 from the germline V gene are SGHRS and YFSETQ. The germline V and J ends were trimmed by 2 bases and 6 bases, with 7 bases remaining between them. CDR3 sequence (DNA): TGCGCCAGCAGCTTCTTGGACGATACGCAGTATTTT. This translates into CASSFLDDTQYF.

This clonotype was observed many times. The chain joins TRBV5-1 to TRBJ2-3; 9 bases line up with TRBD1. CDR1 and CDR2 (germline): SGHRS, YFSETQ. The CDR3 loop spans 16 amino acids. Trimming took 1 base from V and 4 from J; bases not matched to a gene: 7. The chain's CDR3 is CASSLLWTGDPDTQYF. CDR3 DNA sequence: TGCGCCAGCAGCTTGCTATGGACAGGGGACCCAGATACGCAGTATTTT.

In this sample, this clonotype turned up a few times. The rearrangement links TRBV7-6 to TRBJ2-5; 11 positions match TRBD2. The CDR3 has 15 amino acids. Germline V gene lookup returns CDR1 SGHVS and CDR2 FNYEAQ. Trimming took 5 bases from V and 5 from J; bases not matched to a gene: 7. CDR3 nucleotide sequence: TGTGCCAGCAGCCCCCTAGCGGGGGGCGGGGAGACCCAGTACTTC. This sequence encodes CASSPLAGGGETQYF.